This T cell receptor beta chain was documented in a study of T cell responses to AZD1222 COVID-19 vaccine. The germline CDR1 and CDR2 sequences are LNHDA and SQIVND (reference sequence). The CDR3 sequence is 13 residues long. V lost 4 bases to trimming and J lost 4 bases, with 10 bases between them. Sequencing used immunoSEQ multiplex PCR; TCRdb keeps in-frame clones, though not all of them. Here the sample spans 120,000 to 150,000 clones, approximately 94% being singletons. The specimen comprised peripheral blood, sampled on day 0 of AZD1222 vaccination. This receptor was taken from an adult in good health. This chain connects TRBV19 to TRBJ1-2; D is possibly TRBD1 (5 bases). CDR3 region: CASSTQDTYGYTF. As DNA, the CDR3 is TGTGCCAGTAGTACCCAGGACACCTATGGCTACACCTTC.